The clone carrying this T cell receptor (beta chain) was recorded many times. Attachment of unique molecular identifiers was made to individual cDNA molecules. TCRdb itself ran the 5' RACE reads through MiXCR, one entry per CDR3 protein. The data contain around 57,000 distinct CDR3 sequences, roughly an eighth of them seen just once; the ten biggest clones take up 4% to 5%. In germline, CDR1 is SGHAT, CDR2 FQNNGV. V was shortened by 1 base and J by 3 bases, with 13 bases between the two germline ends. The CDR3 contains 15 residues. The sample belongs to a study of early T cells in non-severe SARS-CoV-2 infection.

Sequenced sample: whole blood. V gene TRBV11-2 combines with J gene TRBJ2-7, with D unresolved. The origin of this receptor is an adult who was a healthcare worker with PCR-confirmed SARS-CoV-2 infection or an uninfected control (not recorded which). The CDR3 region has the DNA TGTGCCAGCAGCTTAGTTTTCTCGAGTGTCTACGAGCAGTACTTC. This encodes CASSLVFSSVYEQYF.